This T cell receptor (beta chain) came from a study of beta chain features in type 1 diabetes. The CDR3 is 14 amino acids. Looked up from germline, CDR1 is SGHTA and CDR2 is FQGNSA. With 4 bases removed from V and 2 bases from J, the gap between germline ends came to 12 bases. Study-level points and caveats: PCR might pick shorter templates more often, in the same way for patients and controls. For type 1 diabetes patients, VDJ junctions showed fewer insertions and more deletions.

The sequenced template was cDNA made from the entire isolated RNA. Sequenced by immunoSEQ multiplex PCR; TCRdb stores in-frame clones only, minus some. This table has some 60,000 clones, roughly three fifths appearing once. Of note for this clone: Its antigen is currently unknown.

The sequenced material came from Tregs from blood. The rearrangement links TRBV7-2 to TRBJ2-7, with D possibly called TRBD1 or TRBD2 (5 bases each). The clonotype was recovered from a woman younger than 30 in good health. DNA for the CDR3: TGTGCCAGCAGCTCAGCGGTCAGGGCCTACGAGCAGTACTTC. Residues: CASSSAVRAYEQYF. Full variable domain (rest looked up from reference TRBV7-2 and TRBJ2-7): GAGVSQSPSNKVTEKGKDVELRCDPISGHTALYWYRQSLGQGLEFLIYFQGNSAPDKSGLPSDRFSAERTGGSVSTLTIQRTQQEDSAVYLCASSSAVRAYEQYFGPGTRLTVT.